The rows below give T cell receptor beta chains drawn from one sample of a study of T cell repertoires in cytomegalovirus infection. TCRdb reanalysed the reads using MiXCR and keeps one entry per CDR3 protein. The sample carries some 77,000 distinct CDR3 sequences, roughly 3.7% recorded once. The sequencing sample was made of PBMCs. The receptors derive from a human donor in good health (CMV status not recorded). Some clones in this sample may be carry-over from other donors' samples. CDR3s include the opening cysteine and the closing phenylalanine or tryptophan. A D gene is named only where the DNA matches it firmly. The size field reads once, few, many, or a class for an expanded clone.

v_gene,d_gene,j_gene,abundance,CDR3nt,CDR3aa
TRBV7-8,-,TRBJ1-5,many,TGTGCCAGCAGCTTAGTGCAACCTAATCAGCCCCAGCATTTT,CASSLVQPNQPQHF
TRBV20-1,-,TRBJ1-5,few,TGCAGCGCTAGACAGAACAATCAGCCCCAGCATTTT,CSARQNNQPQHF
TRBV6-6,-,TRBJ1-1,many,TGTGCCAGCAGTTCCCAGCCGGGCGTTCTTGACACTGAAGCTTTCTTT,CASSSQPGVLDTEAFF
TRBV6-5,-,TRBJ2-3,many,TGTGCCAGCAGTTTTATTCGACAGGTTAAGCCAGATACGCAGTATTTT,CASSFIRQVKPDTQYF
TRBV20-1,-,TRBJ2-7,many,TGCAGTGCTAGTCTCCCAGTTAGCTCCTACGAGCAGTACTTC,CSASLPVSSYEQYF
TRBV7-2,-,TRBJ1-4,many,TGTGCCAGCAGCTTATACACGGGCATTAATGAAAAACTGTTTTTT,CASSLYTGINEKLFF
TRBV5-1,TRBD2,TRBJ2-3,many,TGCGCCAGCAGCTTGGTGCCAGGACTAGCGGGGGGAACAGATACGCAGTATTTT,CASSLVPGLAGGTDTQYF
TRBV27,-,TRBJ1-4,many,TGTGCCAGCAGTTTGGGAGGCCAAAAACTGTTTTTT,CASSLGGQKLFF
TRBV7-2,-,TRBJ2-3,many,TGTGCCAGCAGCCCTACGGGAGATACGCAGTATTTT,CASSPTGDTQYF
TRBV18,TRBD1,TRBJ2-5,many,TGTGCCAGCTCAACGGGACAGGGGGTTACGAAGACCCAGTACTTC,CASSTGQGVTKTQYF
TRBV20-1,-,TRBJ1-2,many,TGCAGTGCCTTCCAGACAGGCCACTATGGCTACACCTTC,CSAFQTGHYGYTF
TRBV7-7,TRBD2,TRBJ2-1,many,TGTGCTAGCAGCCTCCAGGGACTAGCCAGCGATGAGCAGTTCTTC,CASSLQGLASDEQFF
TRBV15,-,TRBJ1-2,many,TGTGCCACCAGCACATTCACACGAGGATTCTATGGCTACACCTTC,CATSTFTRGFYGYTF
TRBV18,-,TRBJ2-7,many,TGTGCCAGCTCACCTAAGAGGACGCGAAACTACGAGCAGTACTTC,CASSPKRTRNYEQYF
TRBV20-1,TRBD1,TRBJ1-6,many,TGCAGTGCCACACGGGACAGGGTAGAGTCACCCCTCCACTTT,CSATRDRVESPLHF
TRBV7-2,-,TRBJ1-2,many,TGTGCCAGCAGCTTAGGTGGGACGGCTACATATGGCTACACCTTC,CASSLGGTATYGYTF
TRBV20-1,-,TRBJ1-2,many,TGCAGTGTTGGGGCCCGAGGCTACACCTTC,CSVGARGYTF
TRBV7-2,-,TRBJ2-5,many,TGTGCCAGCAGCTTAATGGCGGGTTACCAAGAGACCCAGTACTTC,CASSLMAGYQETQYF
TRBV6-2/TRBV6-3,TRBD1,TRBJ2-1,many,TGTGCCAGCAGTTATCGCCCGGGACAGGGGGCCAATGAGCAGTTCTTC,CASSYRPGQGANEQFF
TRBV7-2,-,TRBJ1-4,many,TGTGCCAGCAGCTCCGGTGACAGGCTTCGCAATGAAAAACTGTTTTTT,CASSSGDRLRNEKLFF
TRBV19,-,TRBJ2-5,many,TGTGCCAGTAGGGGCCTTGGCGGTCCCCACTTC,CASRGLGGPHF
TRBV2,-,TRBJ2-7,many,TGTGCCACCTACGCAGGAAGGAGCTCCTACGAGCAGTACTTC,CATYAGRSSYEQYF
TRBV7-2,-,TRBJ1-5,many,TGTGCCAGCAGCTTAACAGCTTATAGCAATCAGCCCCAGCATTTT,CASSLTAYSNQPQHF
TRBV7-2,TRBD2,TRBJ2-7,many,TGTGCCAGCAGCTTAGCGGCTCTAGCGGGGGGGATAAGCTCCTACGAGCAGTACTTC,CASSLAALAGGISSYEQYF
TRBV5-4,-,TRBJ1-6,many,TGTGCCAGCAGCCCACGATGGAATGAATCACCCCTCCACTTT,CASSPRWNESPLHF
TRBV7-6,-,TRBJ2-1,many,TGTGCCAGCAGCACCCGGAGTAGCGATTACAATGAGCAGTTCTTC,CASSTRSSDYNEQFF
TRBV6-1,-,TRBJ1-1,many,TGTGCCAGCAGTGATGTCCGGGGGCGTGAAGCTTTCTTT,CASSDVRGREAFF
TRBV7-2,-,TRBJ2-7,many,TGTGCCAGCAGCTTTGGGTCCGGACCCACCTACGAGCAGTACTTC,CASSFGSGPTYEQYF